These T cell receptor beta chains were read from a single sample in a study of early T cells in non-severe SARS-CoV-2 infection. TCRdb passed the 5' RACE reads through MiXCR, listing each CDR3 protein once. The repertoire consists of tens of thousands of distinct CDR3 sequences, with around 7% occurring once and the leading ten covering approximately 4%. The source material was whole blood. Source of these receptors: an adult who was a healthcare worker with PCR-confirmed SARS-CoV-2 infection or an uninfected control (not recorded which). CDR3s include the opening cysteine and the closing phenylalanine or tryptophan. D genes are given only for firm matches. Clone size is not always given. Where it is, it says once, few, many or a class for expanded clones.

>TRBJ2-7|NA|TRBV12-3/TRBV12-4|NA|12
CASSFQAIEQYF
TGTGCCAGCAGTTTTCAGGCAATCGAGCAGTACTTC
>TRBJ1-1|NA|TRBV13|many|13
CASSLRRNTEAFF
TGTGCCAGCAGCTTACGACGAAACACTGAAGCTTTCTTT
>TRBJ2-2|NA|TRBV6-1|many|13
CASSVSRPGELFF
TGTGCCAGCAGTGTCTCTCGTCCCGGGGAGCTGTTTTTT
>TRBJ2-4|NA|TRBV11-2|few|15
CASSLGPLAVNIQYF
TGTGCCAGCAGCTTAGGTCCCCTAGCAGTAAACATTCAGTACTTC
>TRBJ1-5|NA|TRBV28|NA|14
CASSPDSLYQPQHF
TGTGCCAGCAGTCCTGACAGCCTCTATCAGCCCCAGCATTTT
>TRBJ1-2|NA|TRBV28|few|12
CASSLQKLSYTF
TGTGCCAGCAGCTTGCAGAAACTATCCTACACCTTC
>TRBJ2-1|TRBD1|TRBV10-2|many|12
CASTQGVEEQFF
TGCGCCAGCACCCAGGGGGTCGAGGAGCAGTTCTTC
>TRBJ2-3|TRBD2|TRBV4-1|NA|17
CASSQSGTSGLEDTQYF
TGCGCCAGCAGCCAAAGTGGCACTAGCGGACTCGAGGATACGCAGTATTTT
>TRBJ2-3|TRBD2|TRBV6-1|many|17
CASSEAVGGGLADTQYF
TGTGCCAGCAGTGAAGCGGTCGGGGGAGGGCTTGCCGATACGCAGTATTTT
>TRBJ2-2|NA|TRBV11-2|many|16
CASSLTWRKNTGELFF
TGTGCCAGCAGCTTAACGTGGCGGAAGAACACCGGGGAGCTGTTTTTT
>TRBJ1-1|NA|TRBV7-2|NA|16
CASSLDRGGSTGEAFF
TGTGCCAGCAGCTTAGATCGGGGCGGGAGTACGGGTGAAGCTTTCTTT
>TRBJ2-3|NA|TRBV30|many|15
CAWSVAPVPGDTQYF
TGTGCCTGGAGTGTAGCCCCGGTTCCCGGAGATACGCAGTATTTT
>TRBJ2-5|TRBD2|TRBV27|many|15
CASSRAPSGQETQYF
TGTGCCAGCAGTCGGGCCCCTAGCGGCCAAGAGACCCAGTACTTC
>TRBJ1-5|NA|TRBV6-6|many|11
CASRDYQPQHF
TGTGCCAGCAGGGATTATCAGCCCCAGCATTTT
>TRBJ2-1|NA|TRBV12-3/TRBV12-4|many|14
CASSLGGNDNEQFF
TGTGCCAGCAGTTTAGGGGGGAACGACAATGAGCAGTTCTTC
>TRBJ1-6|TRBD1|TRBV28|many|15
CASSPATGGGSPLHF
TGTGCCAGCAGTCCCGCTACAGGGGGAGGCTCACCCCTCCACTTT
>TRBJ1-1|NA|TRBV9|NA|15
CASSPKAGRLFEAFF
TGTGCCAGCAGCCCCAAGGCAGGACGATTATTTGAAGCTTTCTTT
>TRBJ2-7|NA|TRBV2|few|16
CASSPGTSIVWHEQYF
TGTGCCAGCAGCCCCGGGACTTCTATCGTTTGGCACGAGCAGTACTTC
>TRBJ2-5|NA|TRBV7-9|few|14
CASSPGPGEETQYF
TGTGCCAGCAGCCCAGGCCCGGGAGAAGAGACCCAGTACTTC
>TRBJ2-5|NA|TRBV10-3|NA|13
CATRPGPQETQYF
TGTGCCACCCGACCGGGGCCCCAAGAGACCCAGTACTTC
>TRBJ2-1|TRBD2|TRBV11-2|many|17
CASSRPGLADSYNEQFF
TGTGCCAGCAGTCGTCCGGGGCTAGCGGATTCCTACAATGAGCAGTTCTTC
>TRBJ2-6|NA|TRBV4-2|NA|16
CASSQDGLSGANVLTF
TGTGCCAGCAGCCAAGATGGGCTCTCTGGGGCCAACGTCCTGACTTTC
>TRBJ2-5|NA|TRBV11-2|many|15
CASSLEGGAGETQYF
TGTGCCAGCAGCTTAGAGGGCGGAGCCGGAGAGACCCAGTACTTC